The next 7 T cell receptor beta chains were all read from a single sample in a study of the immune and genomic landscape of osteosarcoma. Clones were sequenced by immunoSEQ multiplex PCR, and TCRdb holds only the in-frame ones, with some missing. The table includes 1,500 to 2,000 clones, under 75% detected once. Material: metastatic tumor tissue from the lung. These receptors originate from a boy younger than 18 with osteosarcoma.

The V call is TRBV4-1, the J call TRBJ2-7, with 10 bases identical to TRBD1. V trimming: 3 bases; J trimming: 4 bases; junction bases outside the gene matches: 6. This CDR3 contains 15 residues. CDR1 and CDR2 from the germline V gene are MGHRA and YSYEKL. CDR3 in DNA: TGCGCCAGCAGCCATAGCGGGACAGGGGAATACGAGCAGTACTTC. Residues: CASSHSGTGEYEQYF.

The chain is built from TRBV7-8 and TRBJ2-7, with 8 bases identical to TRBD2. This CDR3 has 17 amino acids. With V trimmed by 5 bases and J by 3 bases, 15 bases remained unmatched. Germline V lookup: CDR1 SGHVS, CDR2 FQNEAQ. The CDR3 sequence is CASSIRTGGAGLYEQYF. CDR3 nucleotides: TGTGCCAGCAGCATACGGACCGGGGGGGCGGGACTCTACGAGCAGTACTTC. Using reference TRBV7-8 and TRBJ2-7 for the parts outside the CDR3, the full variable domain is GAGVSQSPRYKVAKRGQDVALRCDPISGHVSLFWYQQALGQGPEFLTYFQNEAQLDKSGLPSDRFFAERPEGSVSTLKIQRTQQEDSAVYLCASSIRTGGAGLYEQYFGPGTRLTVT.

The rearrangement uses TRBV29-1 and TRBJ2-1; perhaps TRBD1 as D (6 bases). V lost 6 bases and J 2 bases, leaving 17 bases between the germline ends. Germline V CDR1 and CDR2: SQVTM, ANQGSEA. This CDR3 has 15 amino acids. The CDR3 sequence is CSVLLPRGTYNEQFF. The CDR3 bases are TGCAGCGTCCTACTTCCTAGGGGGACCTACAATGAGCAGTTCTTC.

The chain joins TRBV5-1 to TRBJ2-5; 7 bases agree with TRBD1. The CDR3 covers 14 residues. From germline, CDR1 is SGHRS and CDR2 YFSETQ. V shed 4 bases and J 2 bases; nucleotides not matched to a gene: 5. Here the CDR3 reads CASSPGQEQETQYF. The CDR3 nucleotides read TGCGCCAGCAGCCCCGGACAGGAACAAGAGACCCAGTACTTC.

V gene TRBV10-3 combines with J gene TRBJ1-5; the D gene is possibly TRBD1 (6 bases). With 11 bases removed from V and 10 bases from J, the gap between germline ends came to 21 bases. There are 13 residues in the CDR3. Germline CDR1 ENHRY, CDR2 SYGVKD. DNA for the CDR3: TGTGCCTCCCGGACAGCGGCCATGGGTCCCCAGCATTTT. Its protein product is CASRTAAMGPQHF.

V gene TRBV4-3 combines with J gene TRBJ1-2; TRBD1 might be the D (6 bases). V was clipped by 4 bases and J by 3 bases, with 12 bases between them. The CDR3 is 14 residues long. Germline loops: CDR1 LGHNA, CDR2 YSLEER. The CDR3 region is CASSPPGHDYGYTF. Here the CDR3 DNA reads TGCGCCAGCAGCCCACCGGGACACGACTATGGCTACACCTTC.

The chain is built from TRBV15 and TRBJ1-2; the D is unclear. Trimming took off 0 bases at V and 5 bases at J, with 10 bases between the two ends. There are 14 residues in the CDR3. Germline-derived CDR1 and CDR2 are LNHNV and YYDKDF (reference sequence). CDR3 sequence reads: CATSRDRVGYGYTF. In DNA form, the CDR3 reads TGTGCCACCAGCAGAGATAGGGTCGGGTATGGCTACACCTTC.